This is a list of T cell receptor beta chains from one sample in a study of T cell repertoires in cytomegalovirus infection. TCRdb itself ran the reads through MiXCR, one entry per CDR3 protein. The sample shows over 450,000 distinct CDR3 sequences, roughly 10% of them seen only once. The sample was PBMCs. The origin of the receptors is a human donor in good health (CMV status not recorded). Some clones in this sample may be carry-over from other donors' samples. The CDR3 runs from the conserved cysteine through the conserved F or W. The D gene is left open where the match is weak. Clone size is stated in some rows and not others, as once, few, many or a class when expanded.

V gene: TRBV7-9
D gene: .
clone size: .
J gene: TRBJ2-3
CDR3 protein: CASSHPSEDTQYF
CDR3 DNA: TGTGCCAGCAGCCATCCCAGTGAAGATACGCAGTATTTT

V gene: TRBV15
D gene: .
clone size: many
J gene: TRBJ2-1
CDR3 protein: CATIGAYNEQFF
CDR3 DNA: TGTGCCACCATAGGGGCCTACAATGAGCAGTTCTTC

V gene: TRBV27
D gene: .
clone size: many
J gene: TRBJ1-2
CDR3 protein: CASSLRSGNYGYTF
CDR3 DNA: TGTGCCAGCAGTTTACGGTCAGGGAACTATGGCTACACCTTC

V gene: TRBV7-9
D gene: .
clone size: many
J gene: TRBJ2-7
CDR3 protein: CASSSNHRVYEQYF
CDR3 DNA: TGTGCCAGCAGCTCGAACCACAGGGTCTACGAGCAGTACTTC

V gene: TRBV20-1
D gene: TRBD2
clone size: many
J gene: TRBJ2-1
CDR3 protein: CSASGMGGSSYNEQFF
CDR3 DNA: TGCAGTGCTAGCGGAATGGGGGGGAGCTCCTACAATGAGCAGTTCTTC

V gene: TRBV2
D gene: TRBD1
clone size: many
J gene: TRBJ2-3
CDR3 protein: CASIRQGAVDTQYF
CDR3 DNA: TGTGCCAGCATTCGACAGGGGGCGGTTGATACGCAGTATTTT

V gene: TRBV20-1
D gene: TRBD2
clone size: .
J gene: TRBJ2-5
CDR3 protein: CSARREGQKTQYF
CDR3 DNA: TGCAGTGCTAGGCGGGAGGGCCAGAAGACCCAGTACTTC

V gene: TRBV5-6
D gene: .
clone size: many
J gene: TRBJ2-1
CDR3 protein: CASSLAVMGPVEQFF
CDR3 DNA: TGTGCCAGCAGCTTGGCAGTGATGGGGCCCGTGGAGCAGTTCTTC

V gene: TRBV20-1
D gene: TRBD1
clone size: .
J gene: TRBJ2-1
CDR3 protein: CSARQGANNEQFF
CDR3 DNA: TGCAGTGCTAGACAGGGGGCCAACAATGAGCAGTTCTTC

V gene: TRBV7-2
D gene: TRBD1
clone size: many
J gene: TRBJ1-5
CDR3 protein: CASSWTGVQPQHF
CDR3 DNA: TGTGCCAGCAGCTGGACAGGGGTTCAGCCCCAGCATTTT

V gene: TRBV29-1
D gene: .
clone size: .
J gene: TRBJ2-5
CDR3 protein: CSVELRIQETQYF
CDR3 DNA: TGCAGCGTTGAATTGAGAATTCAAGAGACCCAGTACTTC

V gene: TRBV7-2
D gene: .
clone size: many
J gene: TRBJ1-2
CDR3 protein: CASSFMGASYGYTF
CDR3 DNA: TGTGCCAGCAGCTTCATGGGCGCGAGCTATGGCTACACCTTC

V gene: TRBV12-3/TRBV12-4
D gene: .
clone size: many
J gene: TRBJ1-3
CDR3 protein: CASSFSGHGGTIYF
CDR3 DNA: TGTGCCAGCAGTTTTTCAGGGCATGGAGGCACCATATATTTT

V gene: TRBV5-1
D gene: .
clone size: .
J gene: TRBJ1-1
CDR3 protein: CASSPDISNTEAFF
CDR3 DNA: TGCGCCAGCAGCCCGGACATCTCGAACACTGAAGCTTTCTTT

V gene: TRBV27
D gene: .
clone size: many
J gene: TRBJ1-5
CDR3 protein: CASSLSWGAVQPQHF
CDR3 DNA: TGTGCCAGCAGTTTATCTTGGGGGGCGGTTCAGCCCCAGCATTTT

V gene: TRBV3-1
D gene: .
clone size: .
J gene: TRBJ1-1
CDR3 protein: CASSHGGLTEAFF
CDR3 DNA: TGTGCCAGCAGCCACGGAGGATTGACTGAAGCTTTCTTT

V gene: TRBV7-2
D gene: .
clone size: many
J gene: TRBJ1-4
CDR3 protein: CASSLWPAATNEKLFF
CDR3 DNA: TGTGCCAGCAGCTTGTGGCCGGCTGCAACTAATGAAAAACTGTTTTTT

V gene: TRBV7-2
D gene: .
clone size: many
J gene: TRBJ2-5
CDR3 protein: CASSLGRQETQYF
CDR3 DNA: TGTGCCAGCAGCTTAGGGCGCCAAGAGACCCAGTACTTC

V gene: TRBV10-1
D gene: .
clone size: many
J gene: TRBJ1-4
CDR3 protein: CASPDRRTPNEKLFF
CDR3 DNA: TGCGCCAGCCCCGATAGGAGGACCCCTAATGAAAAACTGTTTTTT

V gene: TRBV6-5
D gene: TRBD2
clone size: many
J gene: TRBJ2-1
CDR3 protein: CASRVAGGGNEQFF
CDR3 DNA: TGTGCCAGCAGGGTAGCGGGGGGGGGCAATGAGCAGTTCTTC

V gene: TRBV20-1
D gene: TRBD2
clone size: .
J gene: TRBJ2-7
CDR3 protein: CSARGVRGGEYEQYF
CDR3 DNA: TGCAGTGCTAGGGGGGTGCGGGGGGGCGAATACGAGCAGTACTTC

V gene: TRBV9
D gene: .
clone size: few
J gene: TRBJ2-7
CDR3 protein: CASSVSTQEYEQYF
CDR3 DNA: TGTGCCAGCAGCGTTTCCACCCAAGAATACGAGCAGTACTTC

V gene: TRBV7-9
D gene: .
clone size: many
J gene: TRBJ2-5
CDR3 protein: CASSLGGGVQETQYF
CDR3 DNA: TGTGCCAGCAGCTTAGGTGGCGGGGTCCAAGAGACCCAGTACTTC

V gene: TRBV20-1
D gene: .
clone size: .
J gene: TRBJ2-3
CDR3 protein: CSASPTSSSLTDTQYF
CDR3 DNA: TGCAGTGCTAGTCCAACGAGCTCTTCACTCACAGATACGCAGTATTTT

V gene: TRBV29-1
D gene: TRBD2
clone size: few
J gene: TRBJ2-1
CDR3 protein: CSGGGFSYNEQFF
CDR3 DNA: TGCAGCGGGGGGGGGTTCTCCTACAATGAGCAGTTCTTC

V gene: TRBV14
D gene: .
clone size: few
J gene: TRBJ2-5
CDR3 protein: CASSQDWGYQETQYF
CDR3 DNA: TGTGCCAGCAGCCAAGATTGGGGGTACCAAGAGACCCAGTACTTC

V gene: TRBV20-1
D gene: TRBD1
clone size: many
J gene: TRBJ1-2
CDR3 protein: CSAARDRRDYGYTF
CDR3 DNA: TGCAGTGCTGCAAGGGACAGGAGGGACTATGGCTACACCTTC

V gene: TRBV7-2
D gene: .
clone size: many
J gene: TRBJ2-7
CDR3 protein: CASSLRGGPTYEQYF
CDR3 DNA: TGTGCCAGCAGCTTAAGGGGCGGGCCTACCTACGAGCAGTACTTC

V gene: TRBV11-2
D gene: .
clone size: .
J gene: TRBJ1-3
CDR3 protein: CASSFEASSGNTIYF
CDR3 DNA: TGTGCCAGCAGCTTCGAGGCCTCCTCTGGAAACACCATATATTTT